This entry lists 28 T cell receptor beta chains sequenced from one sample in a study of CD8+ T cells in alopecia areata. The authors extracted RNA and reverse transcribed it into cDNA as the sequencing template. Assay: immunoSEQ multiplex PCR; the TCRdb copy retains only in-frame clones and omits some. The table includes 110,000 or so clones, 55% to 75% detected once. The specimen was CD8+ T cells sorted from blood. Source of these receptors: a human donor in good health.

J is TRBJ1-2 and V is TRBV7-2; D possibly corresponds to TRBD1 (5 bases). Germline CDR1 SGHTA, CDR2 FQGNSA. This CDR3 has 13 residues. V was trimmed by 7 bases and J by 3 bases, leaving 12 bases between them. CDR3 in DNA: TGTGCCAGCACCTCGGGGCTCCACTATGGCTACACCTTC. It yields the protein CASTSGLHYGYTF.

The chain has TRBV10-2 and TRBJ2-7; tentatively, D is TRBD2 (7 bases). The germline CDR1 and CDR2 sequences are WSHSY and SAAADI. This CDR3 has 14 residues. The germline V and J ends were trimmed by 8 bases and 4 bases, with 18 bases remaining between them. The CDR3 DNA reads TGCGCCAGCCTAGGGGGGGAGCCACCTTACGAGCAGTACTTC. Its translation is CASLGGEPPYEQYF.

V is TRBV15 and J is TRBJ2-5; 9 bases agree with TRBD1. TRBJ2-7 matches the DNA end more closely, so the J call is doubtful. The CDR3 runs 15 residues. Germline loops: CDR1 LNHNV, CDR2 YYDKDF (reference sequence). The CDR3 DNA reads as TGTGCCACCAGCAGAGGGCACAGGGGGCTTTACGAGCAGTACTTC. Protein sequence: CATSRGHRGLYEQYF.

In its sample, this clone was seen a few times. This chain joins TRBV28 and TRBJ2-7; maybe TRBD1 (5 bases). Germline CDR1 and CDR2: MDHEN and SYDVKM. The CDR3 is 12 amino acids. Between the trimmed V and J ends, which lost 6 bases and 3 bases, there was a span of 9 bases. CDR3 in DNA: TGTGCCAGCAGGACAGAGAACTACGAGCAGTACTTC. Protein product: CASRTENYEQYF.

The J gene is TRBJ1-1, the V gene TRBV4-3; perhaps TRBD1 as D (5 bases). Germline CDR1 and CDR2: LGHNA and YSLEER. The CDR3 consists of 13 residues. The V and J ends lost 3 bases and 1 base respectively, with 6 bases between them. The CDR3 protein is CASSHTGNTEAFF. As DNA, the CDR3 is TGCGCCAGCAGCCATACAGGGAACACTGAAGCTTTCTTT.

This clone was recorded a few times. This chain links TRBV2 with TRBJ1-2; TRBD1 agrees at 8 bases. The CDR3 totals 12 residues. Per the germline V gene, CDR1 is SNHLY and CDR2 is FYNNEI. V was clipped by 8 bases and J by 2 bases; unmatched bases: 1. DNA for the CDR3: TGTGCCAGCCGGACAGGGAACTATGGCTACACCTTC. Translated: CASRTGNYGYTF.

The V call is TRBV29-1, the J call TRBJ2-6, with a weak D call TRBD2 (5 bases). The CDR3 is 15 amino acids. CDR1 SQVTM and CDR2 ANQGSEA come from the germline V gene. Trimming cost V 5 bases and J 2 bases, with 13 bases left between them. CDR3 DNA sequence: TGCAGCGTTCGGGGTCTGGGAGCTGGGGCCAACGTCCTGACTTTC. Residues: CSVRGLGAGANVLTF.

CDR3 DNA sequence: TGTGCCAGCAGTCTGGGAAATGAGCAGTTCTTC. It codes for CASSLGNEQFF. The gene calls are TRBV25-1 and TRBJ2-1; no definite D call. The V gene lost 5 bases and the J gene lost 7 bases, with 6 bases spanning the gap. The CDR3 totals 11 residues. Germline V lookup: CDR1 MGHDK, CDR2 SYGVNS.

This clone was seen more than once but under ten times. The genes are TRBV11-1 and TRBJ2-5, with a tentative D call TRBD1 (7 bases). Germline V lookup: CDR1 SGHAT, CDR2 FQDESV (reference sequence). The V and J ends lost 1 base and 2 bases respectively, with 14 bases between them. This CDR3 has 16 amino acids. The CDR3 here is CASSLVGGTAQETQYF. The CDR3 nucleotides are TGTGCCAGCAGCTTAGTCGGCGGGACAGCACAAGAGACCCAGTACTTC.

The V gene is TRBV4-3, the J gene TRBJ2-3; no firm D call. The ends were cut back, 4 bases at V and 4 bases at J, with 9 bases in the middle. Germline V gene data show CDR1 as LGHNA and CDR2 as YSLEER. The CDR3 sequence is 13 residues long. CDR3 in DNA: TGCGCCAGCAGCCGCCTGAGAGCAGATACGCAGTATTTT. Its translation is CASSRLRADTQYF.

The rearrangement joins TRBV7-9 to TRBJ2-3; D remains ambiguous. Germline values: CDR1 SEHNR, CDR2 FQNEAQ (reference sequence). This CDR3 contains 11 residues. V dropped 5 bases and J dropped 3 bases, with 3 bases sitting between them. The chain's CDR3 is CASSATDTQYF. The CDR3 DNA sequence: TGTGCCAGCAGCGCAACAGATACGCAGTATTTT.

The CDR3, as DNA: TGTGCCAGCAGCTTGATGGGTTTCCACTACGAGCAGTACTTC. This codes for CASSLMGFHYEQYF. The V gene is TRBV5-4, the J gene TRBJ2-7; D is undetermined. Germline CDR1 is SGHNT and CDR2 is YYREEE (reference sequence). The CDR3 loop spans 14 amino acids. Trimming cost V 1 base and J 3 bases, with 11 bases left between them. The complete variable domain, with remaining parts taken from reference TRBV5-4 and TRBJ2-7, reads ETGVTQSPTHLIKTRGQQVTLRCSSQSGHNTVSWYQQALGQGPQFIFQYYREEENGRGNFPPRFSGLQFPNYSSELNVNALELDDSALYLCASSLMGFHYEQYFGPGTRLTVT.

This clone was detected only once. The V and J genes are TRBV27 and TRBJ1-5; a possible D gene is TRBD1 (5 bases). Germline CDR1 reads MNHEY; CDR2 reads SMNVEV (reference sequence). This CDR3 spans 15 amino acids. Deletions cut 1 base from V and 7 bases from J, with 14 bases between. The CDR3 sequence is CASSLYGEHRQPQHF. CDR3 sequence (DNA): TGTGCCAGCAGTTTATACGGCGAGCACAGGCAGCCCCAGCATTTT.

The CDR3 DNA reads as TGTGCCAGCACCGAAGGGGGGGCCGGATCCTACGAGCAGTACTTC. Translation gives CASTEGGAGSYEQYF. This chain joins TRBV13 and TRBJ2-7; D perhaps matches TRBD2 (7 bases). From germline, CDR1 is PRHDT and CDR2 FYEKMQ (reference sequence). V was clipped by 7 bases and J by 1 base, with 17 bases between them. The CDR3 contains 15 residues.

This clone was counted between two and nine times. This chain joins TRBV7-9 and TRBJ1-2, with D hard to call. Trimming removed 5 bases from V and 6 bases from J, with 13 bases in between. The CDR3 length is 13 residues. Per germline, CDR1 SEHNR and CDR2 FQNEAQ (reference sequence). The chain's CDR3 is CASSPPGGDGYTF. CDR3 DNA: TGTGCCAGCAGCCCCCCGGGAGGTGATGGCTACACCTTC.

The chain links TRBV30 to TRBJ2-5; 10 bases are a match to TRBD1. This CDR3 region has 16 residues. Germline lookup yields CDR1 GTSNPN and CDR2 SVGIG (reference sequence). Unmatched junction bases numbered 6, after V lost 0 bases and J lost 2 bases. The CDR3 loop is CAWSVPDRGLQETQYF. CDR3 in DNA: TGTGCCTGGAGTGTTCCAGACAGGGGGCTACAAGAGACCCAGTACTTC.

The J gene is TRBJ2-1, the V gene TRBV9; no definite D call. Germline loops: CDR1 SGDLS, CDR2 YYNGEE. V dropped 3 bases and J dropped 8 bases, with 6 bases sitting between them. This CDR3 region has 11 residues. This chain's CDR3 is CASSETDEQFF. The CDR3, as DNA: TGTGCCAGCAGCGAGACGGATGAGCAGTTCTTC.

The CDR3 protein is CASSHPSGQQYF. The CDR3, as DNA: TGCGCCAGCAGCCACCCCTCGGGGCAGCAGTACTTC. The V gene is TRBV4-1, the J gene TRBJ2-7, with D possibly called TRBD1 or TRBD2 (5 bases each). From germline, CDR1 is MGHRA and CDR2 YSYEKL. The CDR3 is made up of 12 amino acids. The ends were cut back, 3 bases at V and 8 bases at J, with 11 bases in the middle.

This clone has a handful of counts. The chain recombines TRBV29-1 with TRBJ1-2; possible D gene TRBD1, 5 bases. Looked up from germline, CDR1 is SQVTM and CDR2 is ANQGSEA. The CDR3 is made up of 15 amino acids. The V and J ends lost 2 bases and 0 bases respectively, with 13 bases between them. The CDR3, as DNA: TGCAGCGTTGAACCTAGCAGGGTGTCTAACTATGGCTACACCTTC. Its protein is CSVEPSRVSNYGYTF.

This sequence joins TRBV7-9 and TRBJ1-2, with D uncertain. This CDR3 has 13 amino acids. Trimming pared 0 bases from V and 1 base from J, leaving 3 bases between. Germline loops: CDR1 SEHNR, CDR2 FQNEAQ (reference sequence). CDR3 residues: CASSLADNYGYTF. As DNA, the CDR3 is TGTGCCAGCAGCTTAGCAGATAACTATGGCTACACCTTC.

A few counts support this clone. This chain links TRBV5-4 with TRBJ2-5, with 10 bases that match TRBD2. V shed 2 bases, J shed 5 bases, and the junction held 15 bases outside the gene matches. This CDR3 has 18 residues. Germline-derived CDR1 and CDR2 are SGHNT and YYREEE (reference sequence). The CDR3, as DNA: TGTGCCAGCAGCTTAATAGCTAGCGGGGGAGACGTACGGGAGACCCAGTACTTC. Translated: CASSLIASGGDVRETQYF.

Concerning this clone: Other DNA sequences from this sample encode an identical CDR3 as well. The CDR3 reads CATTMRQGADTQYF. CDR3 sequence (DNA): TGTGCCACCACTATGCGGCAGGGGGCAGATACGCAGTATTTT. The chain is built from TRBV25-1 and TRBJ2-3, with TRBD1 matching over 7 bases. V gave up 10 bases and J gave up 4 bases; unmatched junction bases: 11. Looked up from germline, CDR1 is MGHDK and CDR2 is SYGVNS. CDR3 length: 14 amino acids.

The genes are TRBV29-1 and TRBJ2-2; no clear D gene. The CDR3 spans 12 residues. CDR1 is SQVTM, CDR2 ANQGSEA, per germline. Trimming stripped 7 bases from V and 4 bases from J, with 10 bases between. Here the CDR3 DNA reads TGCAGCGGGGCAGTAGGCACCGGGGAGCTGTTTTTT. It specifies CSGAVGTGELFF.

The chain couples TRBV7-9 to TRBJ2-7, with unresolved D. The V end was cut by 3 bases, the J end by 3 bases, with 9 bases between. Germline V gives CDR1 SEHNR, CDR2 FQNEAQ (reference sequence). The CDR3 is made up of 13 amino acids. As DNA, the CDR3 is TGTGCCAGCAGCTTTTCCAGCAGCTACGAGCAGTACTTC. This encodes CASSFSSSYEQYF.

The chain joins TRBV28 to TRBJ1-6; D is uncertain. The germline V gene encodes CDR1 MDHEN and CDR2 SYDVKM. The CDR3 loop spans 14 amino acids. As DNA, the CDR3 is TGTGCTATCCGGGCGCCAAACTATAATTCACCCCTCCACTTT. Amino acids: CAIRAPNYNSPLHF.

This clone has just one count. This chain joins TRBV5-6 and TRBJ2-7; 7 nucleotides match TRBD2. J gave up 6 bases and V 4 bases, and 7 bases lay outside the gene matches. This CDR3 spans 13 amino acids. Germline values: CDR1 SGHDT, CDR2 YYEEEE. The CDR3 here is CASSPPGGREQYF. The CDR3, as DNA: TGTGCCAGCAGCCCCCCGGGGGGTCGCGAGCAGTACTTC.

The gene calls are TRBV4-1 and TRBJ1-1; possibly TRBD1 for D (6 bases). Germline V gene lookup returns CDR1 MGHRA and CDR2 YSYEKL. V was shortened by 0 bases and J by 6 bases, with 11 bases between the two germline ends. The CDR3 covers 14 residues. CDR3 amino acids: CASSQERGAAEAFF. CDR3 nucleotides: TGCGCCAGCAGCCAAGAGAGGGGGGCGGCTGAAGCTTTCTTT.

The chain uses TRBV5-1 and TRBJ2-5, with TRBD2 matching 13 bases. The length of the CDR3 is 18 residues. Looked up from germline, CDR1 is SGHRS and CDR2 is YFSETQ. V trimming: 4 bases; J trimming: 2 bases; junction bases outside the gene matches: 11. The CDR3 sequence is CASSTRTSGGALQETQYF. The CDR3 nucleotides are TGCGCCAGCAGCACGCGGACTAGCGGGGGAGCACTTCAAGAGACCCAGTACTTC.